The 5 T cell receptor beta chains in this list originate from one sample, sequenced in a study of cytomegalovirus exposure and HLA in healthy donors. The PCR contained 60 Vbeta and 13 Jbeta primers. Some clones are missing from TCRdb's copy, which holds only in-frame ones; the method was immunoSEQ multiplex PCR. The sample totals about 60,000 clones. Sequencing used PBMCs. Receptor source: a boy younger than 18 in good health and CMV-seronegative.

The V and J genes are TRBV6-5 and TRBJ1-5; D call uncertain. Germline V gene lookup returns CDR1 MNHEY and CDR2 SVGAGI. Trimming cost V 5 bases and J 0 bases, with 11 bases left between them. The CDR3 totals 15 residues. CDR3 nucleotides: TGTGCCAGCAGTCCCTCTACCTATAGCAATCAGCCCCAGCATTTT. It yields the protein CASSPSTYSNQPQHF.

This rearrangement joins TRBV4-1 to TRBJ1-4; 7 bases line up with TRBD1. After removal of 2 bases from V and 3 bases from J, the junction contained 3 bases not matched to a gene. Per germline, CDR1 MGHRA and CDR2 YSYEKL. The CDR3 length is 15 residues. CDR3: CASSQTGEPNEKLFF. The CDR3 coding sequence is TGCGCCAGCAGCCAAACAGGGGAACCTAATGAAAAACTGTTTTTT.

The chain couples TRBV19 to TRBJ2-3, with D possibly TRBD1 on 6 matching bases. Per germline, CDR1 LNHDA and CDR2 SQIVND (reference sequence). With 6 bases removed from V and 5 bases from J, the gap between germline ends came to 15 bases. The CDR3 consists of 14 residues. CDR3 sequence: CASSLGQSGDTQYF. CDR3 DNA sequence: TGTGCCAGTAGCCTCGGACAGTCCGGAGATACGCAGTATTTT.

V usage is TRBV11-3 and J usage is TRBJ2-7; 7 bases map to TRBD1. In germline, CDR1 is SGHNT, CDR2 YENEEA. The CDR3 length is 15 residues. Trimming cost V 5 bases and J 7 bases; bases outside gene matches: 14. The CDR3 nucleotides read TGTGCCAGCAGCCCGCACCGGGACAGAAGGGAGGAGCAGTACTTC. Translating gives CASSPHRDRREEQYF.

The J gene is TRBJ1-2, the V gene TRBV30, with 8 positions matching TRBD1. There are 17 residues in the CDR3. CDR1 GTSNPN and CDR2 SVGIG come from the germline V gene (reference sequence). J was trimmed by 8 bases and V by 5 bases; bases with no gene match: 22. CDR3 region: CAWGRLGTLDRDRGYTF. The CDR3 region has the DNA TGTGCCTGGGGGCGCCTGGGCACTTTGGACAGGGACAGGGGCTACACCTTC.